This T cell receptor beta chain was identified during a study of T cell responses to AZD1222 COVID-19 vaccine. In regard to this clone: Its antigen remains unidentified. The sample has other DNA sequences that encode this CDR3 too.

Clones were read by immunoSEQ multiplex PCR, and TCRdb kept only the in-frame ones, dropping some. The repertoire consists of about 130,000 clones, with about nine tenths occurring once and the leading ten covering approximately 1.5%. Per the germline V gene, CDR1 is SGHNT and CDR2 is YYREEE (reference sequence). This CDR3 contains 15 residues. The V gene end was trimmed by 4 bases and the J gene end by 2 bases; junction bases not matched to a gene: 5. Notes on the study in general: Spike-specific TCR repertoires showed rising breadth and depth after two AZD1222 doses. Spike was spanned by vaccine-associated CD4 TCRs, with dominance at 160-218 and 743-854. Baseline serostatus was positive in only a handful of AZD1222 recipients. After the peak T cell response, and only then, were repertoires sampled.

This chain uses TRBV5-4 with TRBJ2-7, with TRBD1 matching 11 bases. The clonotype was recovered from an adult in good health. The input for sequencing was peripheral blood, taken on day 0 of AZD1222 vaccination. CDR3 residues: CASSLGGQGAYEQYF. CDR3 sequence (DNA): TGTGCCAGCAGCCTAGGGGGACAGGGGGCCTACGAGCAGTACTTC. Variable domain in full (rest from reference TRBV5-4 and TRBJ2-7): ETGVTQSPTHLIKTRGQQVTLRCSSQSGHNTVSWYQQALGQGPQFIFQYYREEENGRGNFPPRFSGLQFPNYSSELNVNALELDDSALYLCASSLGGQGAYEQYFGPGTRLTVT.